This TCR beta chain appears in the sequencing data of a study of CD8 T cells in Susac syndrome. Study findings and constraints: The study conceded that relatively few individuals underwent its TCR sequencing and HLA analysis.

cDNA came from about 0.46 to 1 ug RNA primed by random hexamers. TCRdb recomputed calls from the immunoSEQ multiplex PCR reads with MiXCR, one row per CDR3 protein. The data show some 190,000 distinct CDR3 sequences, under 97% seen once. With respect to this clonotype: Its cognate antigen is unknown.

V dropped 3 bases and J dropped 3 bases, with 11 bases sitting between them. This CDR3 region has 14 residues. CDR1 is LGHDT and CDR2 is YNNKEL in the germline V gene (reference sequence). The sequenced sample consisted of CD4+ T cells from PBMCs. The chain links TRBV3-1 to TRBJ1-2; tentatively, D is TRBD1 (5 bases). The receptor comes from a human donor with multiple sclerosis. The CDR3 here is CASSQGGTYYGYTF. In DNA form, the CDR3 reads TGTGCCAGCAGCCAGGGGGGAACCTACTATGGCTACACCTTC.